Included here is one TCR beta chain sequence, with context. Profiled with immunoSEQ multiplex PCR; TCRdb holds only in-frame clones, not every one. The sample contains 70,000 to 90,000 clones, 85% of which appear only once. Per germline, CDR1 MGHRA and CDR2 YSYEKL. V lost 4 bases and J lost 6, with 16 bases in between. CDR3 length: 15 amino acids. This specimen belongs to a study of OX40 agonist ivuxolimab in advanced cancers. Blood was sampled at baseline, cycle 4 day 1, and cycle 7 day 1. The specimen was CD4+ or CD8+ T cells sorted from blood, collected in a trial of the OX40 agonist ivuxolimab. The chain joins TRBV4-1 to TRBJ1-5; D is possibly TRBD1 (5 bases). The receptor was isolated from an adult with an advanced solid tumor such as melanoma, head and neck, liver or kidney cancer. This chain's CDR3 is CASSRDNDGGQPQHF. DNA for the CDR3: TGCGCCAGCAGCCGGGATAATGACGGGGGTCAGCCCCAGCATTTT.